This T cell receptor beta chain came from a study of cytomegalovirus exposure and HLA in healthy donors. PCR primers comprised 60 Vbeta and 13 Jbeta primers. Using immunoSEQ multiplex PCR, the repertoire was profiled, and TCRdb retains in-frame clones only, with some absent. The table has under 130,000 clones, roughly 70% seen once. Germline CDR1 MNHNY, CDR2 SVGAGI (reference sequence). The J segment lost 1 base and the V segment lost 2 bases, leaving 1 base of the junction unmatched. CDR3 length: 14 residues. This clonotype was obtained from a man aged 35-49 years in good health and CMV-seropositive. The specimen was PBMCs. V is TRBV6-6 and J is TRBJ2-5; TRBD1 agrees at 7 bases. Written as DNA, the CDR3 is TGTGCCAGCAGTTACGCAGGGGGCCAAGAGACCCAGTACTTC. This codes for CASSYAGGQETQYF.